This T cell receptor beta chain originates from a study of shared clonotypes between healthy human individuals. Study-level results: Generation probabilities of non-shared clonotypes were lower (relative to those shared by all four donors). On the whole, naive subsets had larger estimated richness than memory subsets had. The naive CD4 repertoires of a handful of donors were compared, and about 5% of clonotypes were shared.

Source study methods: Because ImmunoSEQ provided only junction sequences with no quality scores, the filtering differed. Only in-frame clones appear in the TCRdb table, and some are missing; sequencing was by immunoSEQ multiplex PCR. V and J calls and clone size are those listed in that table; D and trimming were worked out from the DNA. Among 2 million to 3 million clones listed, 93% were seen once. Remarks on this clone: Its antigen is undetermined.

CDR1 is SGHDT and CDR2 is YYEEEE in the germline V gene. V lost 2 bases to trimming and J lost 3 bases; unmatched junction nucleotides: 9. The CDR3 totals 16 residues. Sequenced sample: naive CD4+ T cells from PBMCs. This sample's subset: CD45RA+ positively selected. This rearrangement joins TRBV5-6 to TRBJ2-3, with 7 bases fitting TRBD2. The TCR originated in a man aged 18 to 30 in good health. Some clones in this sample may be carry-over from other donors' samples. The CDR3 DNA is TGTGCCAGCAGCTTCGGTGGCGGGAGTCGGACAGATACGCAGTATTTT. Protein product: CASSFGGGSRTDTQYF.